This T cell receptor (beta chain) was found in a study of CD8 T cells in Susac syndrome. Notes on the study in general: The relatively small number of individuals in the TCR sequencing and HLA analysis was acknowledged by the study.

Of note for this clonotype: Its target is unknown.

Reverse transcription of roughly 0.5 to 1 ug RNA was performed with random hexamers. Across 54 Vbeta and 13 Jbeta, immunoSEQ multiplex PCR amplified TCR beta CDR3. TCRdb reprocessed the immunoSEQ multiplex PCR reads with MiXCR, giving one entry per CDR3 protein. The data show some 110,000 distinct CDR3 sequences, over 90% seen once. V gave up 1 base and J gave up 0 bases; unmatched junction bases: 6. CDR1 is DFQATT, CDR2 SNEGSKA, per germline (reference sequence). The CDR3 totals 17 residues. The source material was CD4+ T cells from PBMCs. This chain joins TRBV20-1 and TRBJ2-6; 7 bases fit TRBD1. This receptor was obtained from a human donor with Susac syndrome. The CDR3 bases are TGCAGTGCTAGAGGAGATGACAGGGCCTCTGGGGCCAACGTCCTGACTTTC. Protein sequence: CSARGDDRASGANVLTF.